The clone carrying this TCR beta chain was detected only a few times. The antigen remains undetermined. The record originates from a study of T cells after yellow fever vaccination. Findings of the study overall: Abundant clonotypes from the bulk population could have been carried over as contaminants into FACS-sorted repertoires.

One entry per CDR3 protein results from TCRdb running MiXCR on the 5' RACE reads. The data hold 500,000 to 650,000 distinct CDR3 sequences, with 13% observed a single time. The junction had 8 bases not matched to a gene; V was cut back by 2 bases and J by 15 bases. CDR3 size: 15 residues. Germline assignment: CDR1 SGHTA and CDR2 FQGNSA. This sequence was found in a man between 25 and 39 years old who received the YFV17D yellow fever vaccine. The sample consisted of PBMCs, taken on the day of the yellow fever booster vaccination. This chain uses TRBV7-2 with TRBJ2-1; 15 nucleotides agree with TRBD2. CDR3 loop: CASSLFGTSGRMSFF. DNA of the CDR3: TGTGCCAGCAGCTTATTCGGGACTAGCGGGAGGATGTCGTTCTTC.